Below, 27 T cell receptor beta chains from the same sample are listed, as sequenced in a study of OX40 agonist ivuxolimab in advanced cancers. The protocol was immunoSEQ multiplex PCR, while the TCRdb copy is restricted to in-frame clones and leaves out a portion. The repertoire holds tens of thousands of clones, with about 89% as singletons. The sample was CD4+ or CD8+ T cells sorted from blood, taken in a trial of the OX40 agonist ivuxolimab. Receptor source: an adult with an advanced solid tumor such as melanoma, head and neck, liver or kidney cancer.

The gene calls are TRBV4-2 and TRBJ2-1; TRBD2 aligns across 9 bases. Unmatched junction bases numbered 8, after V lost 4 bases and J lost 7 bases. This CDR3 region has 15 residues. Germline CDR1 and CDR2: LGHNA and YNFKEQ. The CDR3 spells CASSPHWREGNEQFF. DNA for the CDR3: TGTGCCAGCAGCCCCCATTGGCGGGAGGGGAATGAGCAGTTCTTC.

This chain uses TRBV5-1 with TRBJ2-7, with 8 bases identical to TRBD2. From germline, CDR1 is SGHRS and CDR2 YFSETQ. J gave up 5 bases and V 8 bases, and 12 bases lay outside the gene matches. The CDR3 runs to 14 residues. CDR3 bases: TGCGCCAGTACACCCGGGGGGGCTGGGAACGAGCAGTACTTC. Translating gives CASTPGGAGNEQYF.

The chain is built from TRBV5-1 and TRBJ2-3; 7 nucleotides line up with TRBD2. Trimming cost V 2 bases and J 1 base; bases outside gene matches: 4. CDR3 length: 15 amino acids. Germline values: CDR1 SGHRS, CDR2 YFSETQ. CDR3 loop: CASSLDRGGTDTQYF. The CDR3 DNA reads TGCGCCAGCAGCTTAGATCGGGGGGGCACAGATACGCAGTATTTT.

The chain joins TRBV28 to TRBJ1-1, with D possibly matching TRBD1 (5 bases). CDR1 and CDR2 from the germline V gene are MDHEN and SYDVKM. V lost 6 bases and J lost 3, with 17 bases in between. CDR3 length: 15 residues. This CDR3 reads CASRRRGGVYTEAFF. The DNA for the CDR3 is TGTGCCAGCAGGCGAAGAGGAGGGGTGTACACTGAAGCTTTCTTT.

This sequence joins TRBV6-5 and TRBJ2-2; D ambiguous. CDR1 is MNHEY and CDR2 is SVGAGI in the germline V gene. The CDR3 covers 14 residues. Trimming pared 6 bases from V and 7 bases from J, leaving 15 bases between. CDR3 residues: CASRTGQRLGELFF. The CDR3 DNA follows: TGTGCCAGCAGGACCGGGCAACGTCTCGGGGAGCTGTTTTTT.

This chain links TRBV5-8 with TRBJ2-5; D not certain. Germline CDR1 and CDR2: SGHTS and YDEGEE. Deletions cut 2 bases from V and 5 bases from J, with 4 bases between. This CDR3 region has 11 residues. CDR3 nucleotides: TGTGCCAGCAGCTTCTCCGAGACCCAGTACTTC. Protein: CASSFSETQYF.

Worth noting for this clone: The CDR3 end shows no conserved phenylalanine or tryptophan, and so a read error is likely. Because the CDR3's place on the DNA is in doubt, the DNA is left out and the CDR3 is given as listed by TCRdb. The chain combines TRBV5-1 with TRBJ1-2. With termini counted, the CDR3 has 8 amino acids. Looked up from germline, CDR1 is SGHRS and CDR2 is YFSETQ. CDR3 loop: CASPTHGE.

The chain employs TRBV27 and TRBJ1-2, with unresolved D. The CDR3 runs 15 residues. Germline CDR1 is MNHEY and CDR2 is SMNVEV (reference sequence). Trimming stripped 3 bases from V and 4 bases from J, with 15 bases between. DNA of the CDR3: TGTGCCAGCAGTTTCGCGGCATTCGGGAGCTATGGCTACACCTTC. Translating it yields CASSFAAFGSYGYTF.

The chain carries TRBV19 and TRBJ2-3, with D possibly being TRBD2 (6 bases). Germline values: CDR1 LNHDA, CDR2 SQIVND (reference sequence). Deletions cut 4 bases from V and 1 base from J, with 12 bases between. The CDR3 covers 15 residues. This CDR3 reads CASSTRELGTDTQYF. CDR3 bases: TGTGCCAGTAGTACCCGGGAGTTAGGCACAGATACGCAGTATTTT.

The chain recombines TRBV4-1 with TRBJ1-2, with D maybe TRBD1 (6 bases). CDR3 size: 12 residues. The V end lost 3 bases, the J end lost 11 bases, and 13 bases lay between the germline ends. Germline V gives CDR1 MGHRA, CDR2 YSYEKL. CDR3 residues: CASSHAQGVYTF. The DNA for the CDR3 is TGCGCCAGCAGCCACGCACAGGGAGTATACACCTTC.

As for this clone: At one end the junction does not follow the germline gene, possibly because of a read error. The chain uses TRBV6-4 and TRBJ2-1; TRBD2 aligns across 10 bases. Germline V gives CDR1 MRHNA, CDR2 SNTAGT. The CDR3 is 15 amino acids. The CDR3 reads CASSYSSGSYNEQFF. The CDR3 coding sequence is TGTGCCAGCAGTTACTCTAGCGGGAGCTACAATGAGCAGTTCTTC.

The chain links TRBV6-6 to TRBJ2-1; TRBD2 matches at 7 bases. Germline V lookup: CDR1 MNHNY, CDR2 SVGAGI (reference sequence). Unmatched junction bases numbered 6, after V lost 7 bases and J lost 3 bases. The CDR3 consists of 14 residues. The CDR3: CASTHLAVYNEQFF. DNA for the CDR3: TGTGCCAGCACCCACCTAGCGGTCTACAATGAGCAGTTCTTC.

J is TRBJ1-5 and V is TRBV6-1; tentative D call: TRBD1 (5 bases). Germline V gene sequence: CDR1 MNHNS, CDR2 SASEGT. The V gene lost 11 bases and the J gene lost 3 bases, with 14 bases spanning the gap. The CDR3 totals 13 residues. The CDR3 protein is CASRDGLNQPQHF. The DNA for the CDR3 is TGTGCCTCCAGGGACGGCCTCAATCAGCCCCAGCATTTT.

The V and J genes are TRBV28 and TRBJ2-7, with 13 bases matching TRBD2. With 5 bases clipped from V and 4 bases from J, the junction kept 8 bases outside the gene matches. Germline loops: CDR1 MDHEN, CDR2 SYDVKM. The CDR3 has 16 amino acids. The CDR3 reads CASSLTSGRPEYEQYF. The CDR3 DNA reads TGTGCCAGCAGTCTGACTAGCGGGAGGCCAGAGTACGAGCAGTACTTC.

The chain recombines TRBV5-1 with TRBJ2-5; 10 nucleotides agree with TRBD2. CDR1 SGHRS and CDR2 YFSETQ come from the germline V gene. This CDR3 spans 16 amino acids. V shed 0 bases and J 3 bases; nucleotides not matched to a gene: 5. CDR3 residues: CASSLEASGSEETQYF. CDR3 DNA: TGCGCCAGCAGCTTGGAGGCTAGCGGGAGCGAAGAGACCCAGTACTTC.

The rearrangement joins TRBV2 to TRBJ1-2, with 7 bases identical to TRBD1. The V segment lost 6 bases and the J segment 10 bases; nucleotides outside the gene matches: 5. In germline, CDR1 is SNHLY, CDR2 FYNNEI. The CDR3 contains 11 residues. This chain's CDR3 is CASRTGVTYTF. The CDR3 nucleotides read TGTGCCAGCAGAACAGGGGTGACCTACACCTTC.

The chain links TRBV5-1 to TRBJ2-2; D may be TRBD2 (6 bases). Germline V CDR1 and CDR2: SGHRS, YFSETQ. Deletions cut 4 bases from V and 5 bases from J, with 12 bases between. The CDR3 spans 14 residues. As DNA, the CDR3 is TGCGCCAGCAGCACCCGGGAGTGGACCGGGGAGCTGTTTTTT. This codes for CASSTREWTGELFF.

The chain employs TRBV4-3 and TRBJ2-1; 8 bases fit TRBD2. V was clipped by 1 base and J by 6 bases; unmatched bases: 5. Germline CDR1 reads LGHNA; CDR2 reads YSLEER. This CDR3 has 15 residues. The CDR3 DNA reads TGCGCCAGCAGCCAAGGAGCGGGAGAGGGCAATGAGCAGTTCTTC. This gives the protein CASSQGAGEGNEQFF.

This chain links TRBV11-2 with TRBJ2-1; D perhaps matches TRBD2 (6 bases). The CDR3 runs 16 residues. Germline CDR1 is SGHAT and CDR2 is FQNNGV. V shed 6 bases and J shed 2 bases, with 17 bases lying between them. Here the CDR3 reads CASSLTRDGAYNEQFF. In DNA, the CDR3 is TGTGCCAGCAGTTTGACGCGGGACGGAGCCTACAATGAGCAGTTCTTC.

The chain recombines TRBV27 with TRBJ2-1, with D possibly being TRBD2 (7 bases). The CDR3 length is 14 residues. Looked up from germline, CDR1 is MNHEY and CDR2 is SMNVEV (reference sequence). Trimming shortened V by 3 bases and J by 6 bases, and 12 bases separated the two germline ends. Here the CDR3 DNA reads TGTGCCAGCAGTTTGGGGGGGCCGTCCAATGAGCAGTTCTTC. Protein sequence: CASSLGGPSNEQFF.

Comment on this clone: Mismatch with germline at one junction end may stem from a read error. The V call is TRBV5-6, the J call TRBJ2-2, with D unresolved. This CDR3 comprises 12 residues. Germline V gene data show CDR1 as SGHDT and CDR2 as YYEEEE. CDR3 sequence (DNA): TGTGCCGGCAGCTTGGGTACCGGGGAGCTGTTTTTT. It is translated as CAGSLGTGELFF.

The chain recombines TRBV28 with TRBJ1-5; 9 bases align to TRBD1. The CDR3 is 18 amino acids. V was pared by 6 bases and J by 2 bases, with 14 bases of the junction left unmatched. Germline CDR1 reads MDHEN; CDR2 reads SYDVKM. The CDR3 DNA is TGTGCCAGCAGACAAGGGGACAGGGTTGGCGAGGGCAATCAGCCCCAGCATTTT. Translating it yields CASRQGDRVGEGNQPQHF.

Within the sample, this clone is medium-sized. In DNA, the CDR3 is TGTGCCAGCGGGGGGCCGACAGCCTACGAGCAGTACTTC. It translates to CASGGPTAYEQYF. The rearrangement joins TRBV6-1 to TRBJ2-7; either TRBD1 or TRBD2 may supply D (6 bases each). The CDR3 totals 13 residues. V was trimmed by 8 bases and J by 2 bases, leaving 13 bases between them. Germline V gene data show CDR1 as MNHNS and CDR2 as SASEGT.

This clone is deemed medium-sized (0.01 to 0.1%). This CDR3 is CASSSFDIGSGELFF. CDR3 DNA sequence: TGTGCCAGCAGCTCCTTCGACATCGGTTCCGGGGAGCTGTTTTTT. The V gene is TRBV7-9, the J gene TRBJ2-2; D gene unclear. Germline assignment: CDR1 SEHNR and CDR2 FQNEAQ (reference sequence). The CDR3 is made up of 15 amino acids. V was trimmed by 4 bases and J by 6 bases, leaving 15 bases between them.

This clone showed up just once. The J gene is TRBJ2-1, the V gene TRBV30, with TRBD2 matching over 12 bases. The germline V gene encodes CDR1 GTSNPN and CDR2 SVGIG (reference sequence). The CDR3 is 15 amino acids. Unmatched junction bases numbered 5, after V lost 3 bases and J lost 5 bases. The CDR3 region is CAWSLGLAGNNEQFF. In nucleotides, the CDR3 is TGTGCCTGGAGCCTTGGACTAGCGGGGAACAATGAGCAGTTCTTC.

This clone was observed a few times. The chain employs TRBV2 and TRBJ1-3, with D perhaps TRBD1 (5 bases). Germline values: CDR1 SNHLY, CDR2 FYNNEI. The CDR3 consists of 15 residues. V was trimmed by 7 bases and J by 1 base, leaving 14 bases between them. CDR3 region: CASKKGTHSGNTIYF. CDR3 sequence (DNA): TGTGCCAGCAAGAAAGGGACCCATTCTGGAAACACCATATATTTT. Combining the CDR3 with reference TRBV2 and TRBJ1-3 gives the whole variable domain EPEVTQTPSHQVTQMGQEVILRCVPISNHLYFYWYRQILGQKVEFLVSFYNNEISEKSEIFDDQFSVERPDGSNFTLKIRSTKLEDSAMYFCASKKGTHSGNTIYFGEGSWLTVV.

The table lists this clone with a few counts. The genes are TRBV6-1 and TRBJ1-5; 9 nucleotides align to TRBD1. This CDR3 comprises 18 residues. V was clipped by 2 bases and J by 7 bases; unmatched bases: 15. CDR1 and CDR2 from the germline V gene are MNHNS and SASEGT. CDR3 in DNA: TGTGCCAGCAGTGAATCTGCGTTGGGACAGGGTATAGACCAGCCCCAGCATTTT. Protein sequence: CASSESALGQGIDQPQHF.